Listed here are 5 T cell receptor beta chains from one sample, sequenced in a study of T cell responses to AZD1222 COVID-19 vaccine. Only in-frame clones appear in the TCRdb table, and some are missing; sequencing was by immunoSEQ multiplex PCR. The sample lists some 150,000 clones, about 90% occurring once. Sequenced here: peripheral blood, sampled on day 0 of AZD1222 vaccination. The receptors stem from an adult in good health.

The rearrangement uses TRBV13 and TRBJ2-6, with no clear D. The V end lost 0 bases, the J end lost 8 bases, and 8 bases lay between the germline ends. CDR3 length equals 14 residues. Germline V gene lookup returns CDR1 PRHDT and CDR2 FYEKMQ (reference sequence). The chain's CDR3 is CASSLGRTSNVLTF. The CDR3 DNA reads TGTGCCAGCAGCTTAGGTAGAACCTCCAACGTCCTGACTTTC.

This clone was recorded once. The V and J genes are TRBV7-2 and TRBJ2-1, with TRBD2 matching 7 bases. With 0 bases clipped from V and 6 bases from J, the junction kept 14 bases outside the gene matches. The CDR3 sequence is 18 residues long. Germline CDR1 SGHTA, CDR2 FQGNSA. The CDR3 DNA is TGTGCCAGCAGCTTAGCCGGAAAAAGCGGGGTTGGCTTCAATGAGCAGTTCTTC. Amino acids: CASSLAGKSGVGFNEQFF.

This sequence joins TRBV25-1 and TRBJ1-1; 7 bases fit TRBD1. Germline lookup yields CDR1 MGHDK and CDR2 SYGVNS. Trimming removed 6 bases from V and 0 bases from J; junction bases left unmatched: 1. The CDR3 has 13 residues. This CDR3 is CASRQGMNTEAFF. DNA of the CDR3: TGTGCCAGCAGACAGGGGATGAACACTGAAGCTTTCTTT.

DNA for the CDR3: TGTGCCAGCAGCGTAGGTCCCACAGATACGCAGTATTTT. Its protein is CASSVGPTDTQYF. The rearrangement joins TRBV9 to TRBJ2-3; D call uncertain. The CDR3 has 13 residues. Trimming stripped 0 bases from V and 2 bases from J, with 4 bases between. Germline loops: CDR1 SGDLS, CDR2 YYNGEE. Supplemented by reference TRBV9 and TRBJ2-3, the full variable domain reads DSGVTQTPKHLITATGQRVTLRCSPRSGDLSVYWYQQSLDQGLQFLIQYYNGEERAKGNILERFSAQQFPDLHSELNLSSLELGDSALYFCASSVGPTDTQYFGPGTRLTVL.

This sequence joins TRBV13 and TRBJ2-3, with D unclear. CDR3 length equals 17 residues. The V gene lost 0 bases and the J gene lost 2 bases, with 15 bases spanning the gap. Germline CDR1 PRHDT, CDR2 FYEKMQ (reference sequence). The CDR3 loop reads CASSLGRGRPNTDTQYF. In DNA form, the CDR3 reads TGTGCCAGCAGCTTAGGCCGAGGCAGGCCGAACACAGATACGCAGTATTTT.